A selection of T cell receptor beta chains follows, all from one sample in a study of T cells in Graves' hyperthyroidism and ophthalmopathy. TCRdb passed the multiplex PCR reads through MiXCR, listing each CDR3 protein once. This sample has 500,000 to 750,000 distinct CDR3 sequences, with roughly 46% found just once. The sequencing sample was made of peripheral blood or thyroid tissue (not recorded which). Every receptor here comes from a woman aged 18-29 years with Graves' hyperthyroidism. CDR3s include the opening cysteine and the closing phenylalanine or tryptophan. A D gene is named only where the DNA matches it firmly. The size entry is marked missing in some rows and otherwise reads once, few, many or a size class.

v_gene	abundance	d_gene	j_gene	CDR3nt	CDR3aa
TRBV27	few	TRBD1	TRBJ2-6	TGTGCCAGCAGGGAACAGGGGGCGCCCGGGGCCAACGTCCTGACTTTC	CASREQGAPGANVLTF
TRBV7-2	many	-	TRBJ2-2	TGTGCCAGCAGCTCCTCCTTGGGCCTCGCGAACACCGGGGAGCTGTTTTTT	CASSSSLGLANTGELFF
TRBV7-6	-	-	TRBJ2-7	TGTGCCAGCAGCTTAAGCCAAGATCCGGATCCAACCTACGAGCAGTACTTC	CASSLSQDPDPTYEQYF
TRBV7-3	-	TRBD2	TRBJ2-1	TGTGCCAGCAGCTTAACAGCGGGGGACCCGGGGGAGCAGTTCTTC	CASSLTAGDPGEQFF
TRBV20-1	many	-	TRBJ1-5	TGCAGTGCTGACCGGGACAAAGGACAGCCCCAGCATTTT	CSADRDKGQPQHF
TRBV5-5	-	-	TRBJ1-5	TGTGCCTGCAATCCGGGACAGCCCCAGCATTTT	CACNPGQPQHF
TRBV25-1	many	-	TRBJ2-7	TGTGCCAGCTCACCCGGCGTGGGCTACGAGCAGTACTTC	CASSPGVGYEQYF
TRBV13	many	-	TRBJ2-7	TGTGCCAGCAGCTGGGATGGCGAAGACAGCCACCACGAGCAGTACTTC	CASSWDGEDSHHEQYF
TRBV6-6	few	-	TRBJ1-2	TGTGCCAGCAGTTACTCGATGGGGGGTGGCAGAAAAAGATTCACGTGGGGCTACACCTTC	CASSYSMGGGRKRFTWGYTF
TRBV2	-	-	TRBJ1-3	TGTGCCAGCGGTCAGGACGGGAACACCATATATTTT	CASGQDGNTIYF
TRBV10-3	-	-	TRBJ1-1	TGTGCCATCAATGAGTATAAGGGGGACACTGAAGCCTTCTTT	CAINEYKGDTEAFF
TRBV19	-	TRBD1	TRBJ1-1	TGTGCCAGTAGTTTTGGGACAGGGTTGAACACTGAAGCTTTCTTT	CASSFGTGLNTEAFF
TRBV24-1	few	-	TRBJ2-4	TGTGCCACCAGTGATTTCGCCAGGGGACAAAACATTCAGTACTTC	CATSDFARGQNIQYF
TRBV4-1	many	-	TRBJ1-1	TGCGCCAGCAGCCAAGATGGAGGAGAGATGAACACTGAAGCTTTCTTT	CASSQDGGEMNTEAFF
TRBV20-1	-	-	TRBJ1-5	TGCAGTGCTACCGAGACAGTCAATCAGCCCCAGCATTTT	CSATETVNQPQHF
TRBV29-1	-	-	TRBJ2-5	TGCAGCTTTCGCCAAAGACAGCAAGAGACCCAGTACTTC	CSFRQRQQETQYF
TRBV4-2	many	TRBD1	TRBJ2-1	TGTGCCAGCAGCGTGGACAGGGGAAATGAGCAGTTCTTC	CASSVDRGNEQFF
TRBV7-7	-	-	TRBJ2-7	TGTGCTAGCAGACCCCTAGGGAGGGAGCAGTACTTC	CASRPLGREQYF
TRBV7-2	-	-	TRBJ1-2	TGTGCCAGCAGCTTAGATACAGGGTATGGCTACACCTTC	CASSLDTGYGYTF
TRBV6-5	-	-	TRBJ1-3	TGTGCCAGCGTGAGCTCTGGAAACACCATATATTTT	CASVSSGNTIYF
TRBV5-1	-	-	TRBJ2-7	TGCGCCAGCAGCTTATCGGCGATGAGACTACCGAGCTCCTACGAGCAGTACTTC	CASSLSAMRLPSSYEQYF
TRBV20-1	-	TRBD1	TRBJ1-2	TGCAGTGCTAGATCGGGACAGGACTATGGCTACACCTTC	CSARSGQDYGYTF
TRBV24-1	many	TRBD1	TRBJ1-2	TGTGCCACCAGTGATCCCGGGGACAGCGATGGCTACACCTTC	CATSDPGDSDGYTF
TRBV6-5	few	TRBD1	TRBJ2-7	TGTGCCAGCAGTTACAACCCCGACAGGGGTCAACCCTACGAGCAGTACTTC	CASSYNPDRGQPYEQYF
TRBV29-1	-	TRBD2	TRBJ2-7	TGCAGCGTTAGTGGTGGCGGGGGAACCTACGAGCAGTACTTC	CSVSGGGGTYEQYF